Presented here are 27 T cell receptor beta chains from one specimen sequenced in a study of blood T cell repertoires in COVID-19. TCRdb's table, derived via immunoSEQ multiplex PCR, lists solely in-frame clones and lacks some. Of approximately 230,000 clones in the sample, 70% to 85% were seen once. The sample was PBMCs or T cells enriched from blood (not recorded which). These receptors all stem from a man aged 40-49 years who had recovered from COVID-19.

The chain recombines TRBV9 with TRBJ2-3, with 12 nucleotides matching TRBD2. With 3 bases clipped from V and 4 bases from J, the junction kept 0 bases outside the gene matches. The CDR3 covers 14 residues. Germline loops: CDR1 SGDLS, CDR2 YYNGEE. CDR3 sequence (DNA): TGTGCCAGCAGCGCTAGCGGGGGGGCAGATACGCAGTATTTT. Translating it yields CASSASGGADTQYF.

The chain uses TRBV18 and TRBJ2-7; D gene uncertain. Trimming took 4 bases from V and 3 from J, leaving 7 bases between them. CDR3 size: 12 residues. Per germline, CDR1 KGHSH and CDR2 LQKENI. CDR3 sequence: CASSQGGYEQYF. Here the CDR3 DNA reads TGTGCCAGCTCACAAGGCGGCTACGAGCAGTACTTC.

V usage is TRBV9 and J usage is TRBJ2-1, with D possibly matching TRBD1 (6 bases). CDR1 and CDR2 (germline): SGDLS, YYNGEE. The CDR3 runs 15 residues. Trimming pared 3 bases from V and 1 base from J, leaving 11 bases between. CDR3 coding DNA: TGTGCCAGCAGCGCGACGCAGGGGTCCTACAATGAGCAGTTCTTC. Translated: CASSATQGSYNEQFF.

This chain uses TRBV5-1 with TRBJ1-1; 8 bases map to TRBD1. There are 15 residues in the CDR3. Germline-derived CDR1 and CDR2 are SGHRS and YFSETQ. Trimming cost V 3 bases and J 5 bases; bases outside gene matches: 9. The CDR3 bases are TGCGCCAGCAGCTATAAAGACAGGGGAGATACTGAAGCTTTCTTT. Protein product: CASSYKDRGDTEAFF.

V gene TRBV7-9 combines with J gene TRBJ1-2, with D hard to call. The CDR3 consists of 17 residues. The V end was cut by 5 bases, the J end by 0 bases, with 19 bases between. Per germline, CDR1 SEHNR and CDR2 FQNEAQ (reference sequence). In DNA, the CDR3 is TGTGCCAGCAGCCCGCCCCTGGAGGCTCCCACTAACTATGGCTACACCTTC. Translating it yields CASSPPLEAPTNYGYTF.

This chain uses TRBV18 with TRBJ1-5; 9 bases map to TRBD1. Germline V gene lookup returns CDR1 KGHSH and CDR2 LQKENI. V lost 8 bases, J lost 3 bases, and 8 bases stayed unmatched. The CDR3 is 15 residues long. CDR3 protein: CASTSGQGYNQPQHF. In nucleotides, the CDR3 is TGTGCCAGCACCTCGGGACAGGGATACAATCAGCCCCAGCATTTT. The full variable domain, in which reference TRBV18 and TRBJ1-5 provide the parts outside the CDR3, is NAGVMQNPRHLVRRRGQEARLRCSPMKGHSHVYWYRQLPEEGLKFMVYLQKENIIDESGMPKERFSAEFPKEGPSILRIQQVVRGDSAAYFCASTSGQGYNQPQHFGDGTRLSIL.

The rearrangement uses TRBV6-2 or TRBV6-3 and TRBJ2-1, with D possibly being TRBD1 (6 bases). This CDR3 has 13 residues. V was pared by 2 bases and J by 10 bases, with 12 bases between. CDR1 MNHEY and CDR2 SVGEGT come from the germline V gene. The CDR3 sequence: CASSYASGTEQFF. Written as DNA, the CDR3 is TGTGCCAGCAGTTACGCATCAGGGACAGAGCAGTTCTTC.

The chain links TRBV5-1 to TRBJ2-3; D possibly corresponds to TRBD2 (5 bases). Germline CDR1 and CDR2: SGHRS and YFSETQ. The CDR3 loop spans 18 amino acids. V was clipped by 4 bases and J by 3 bases, with 24 bases between them. DNA for the CDR3: TGCGCCAGCAGCCTGGACTTGTTCTCGGGGAGATCTACAGATACGCAGTATTTT. This sequence encodes CASSLDLFSGRSTDTQYF.

The V gene is TRBV5-1, the J gene TRBJ1-4; a possible D gene is TRBD1 (5 bases). The CDR3 is 16 amino acids. Germline CDR1 SGHRS, CDR2 YFSETQ. V shed 4 bases and J shed 2 bases, with 15 bases lying between them. As DNA, the CDR3 is TGCGCCAGCAGCCTGGGACTCGGAGGCACTAATGAAAAACTGTTTTTT. It yields the protein CASSLGLGGTNEKLFF.

This chain joins TRBV6-5 and TRBJ2-7; D may be TRBD1 (5 bases). Between the trimmed V and J ends, which lost 7 bases and 6 bases, there was a span of 16 bases. This CDR3 contains 13 residues. Looked up from germline, CDR1 is MNHEY and CDR2 is SVGAGI. For the CDR3, the DNA is TGTGCCAGCAAGGGGAATGGATGGGTCGAGCAGTACTTC. Translation: CASKGNGWVEQYF.

The chain recombines TRBV7-8 with TRBJ1-5; maybe TRBD1 (5 bases). Trimming removed 3 bases at V and 6 bases at J, with 15 bases between. The germline V gene has CDR1 SGHVS and CDR2 FQNEAQ. CDR3 length: 15 residues. This CDR3 is CASSLGGDYPQPQHF. The CDR3 DNA is TGTGCCAGCAGCTTGGGAGGGGACTACCCTCAGCCCCAGCATTTT.

This clone was detected only a few times. The chain employs TRBV11-3 and TRBJ2-1; D may be TRBD2 (6 bases). Trimming took off 5 bases at V and 4 bases at J, with 12 bases between the two ends. The germline gives CDR1 SGHNT, CDR2 YENEEA. The CDR3 totals 14 residues. The CDR3 spells CASSHGDLYNEQFF. CDR3 DNA sequence: TGTGCCAGCAGCCACGGGGACTTATACAATGAGCAGTTCTTC.

The genes are TRBV9 and TRBJ1-1; 10 positions match TRBD1. Germline trimming cut 5 bases from V and 3 bases from J; bases unmatched to any gene: 13. The germline CDR1 and CDR2 sequences are SGDLS and YYNGEE. This CDR3 region has 17 residues. CDR3 sequence: CASSASRDRGRDTEAFF. The CDR3 coding sequence is TGTGCCAGCAGTGCCTCGAGGGACAGGGGAAGGGACACTGAAGCTTTCTTT. Together with reference TRBV9 and TRBJ1-1, the CDR3 gives the full variable domain: DSGVTQTPKHLITATGQRVTLRCSPRSGDLSVYWYQQSLDQGLQFLIQYYNGEERAKGNILERFSAQQFPDLHSELNLSSLELGDSALYFCASSASRDRGRDTEAFFGQGTRLTVV.

V gene TRBV5-1 combines with J gene TRBJ2-3; D remains unclear. Germline CDR1 is SGHRS and CDR2 is YFSETQ. Trimming pared 0 bases from V and 2 bases from J, leaving 7 bases between. CDR3 length: 14 amino acids. The chain's CDR3 is CASSLDNPTDTQYF. The CDR3 nucleotides are TGCGCCAGCAGCTTGGACAATCCCACAGATACGCAGTATTTT.

The V gene is TRBV6-5, the J gene TRBJ1-6; the match to TRBD1 covers 10 bases. J lost 9 bases, V lost 2 bases, and 4 bases had no gene match. The CDR3 sequence is 15 residues long. Germline-derived CDR1 and CDR2 are MNHEY and SVGAGI. The CDR3 sequence: CASSYGQGVSSPLHF. Written as DNA, the CDR3 is TGTGCCAGCAGTTACGGACAGGGGGTTTCTTCACCCCTCCACTTT.

This clone was observed a handful of times. J is TRBJ1-2 and V is TRBV5-8, with D possibly matching TRBD1 (6 bases). Trimming stripped 7 bases from V and 2 bases from J, with 18 bases between. CDR3 length equals 15 residues. Germline V gives CDR1 SGHTS, CDR2 YDEGEE. CDR3 residues: CASEGGAAGNYGYTF. The CDR3 bases are TGTGCCAGCGAAGGGGGGGCTGCCGGAAACTATGGCTACACCTTC.

This clone has only one observation. Written as DNA, the CDR3 is TGTGCCAGCTCACCAGGACAGGGGGCGACGGAGACCCAGTACTTC. This codes for CASSPGQGATETQYF. The V and J genes are TRBV18 and TRBJ2-5; 11 nucleotides line up with TRBD1. V lost 2 bases, J lost 5 bases, and 4 bases stayed unmatched. The CDR3 has 15 amino acids. The germline V gene has CDR1 KGHSH and CDR2 LQKENI.

The chain couples TRBV29-1 to TRBJ1-1; D is unresolved. The V gene's germline CDR1 is SQVTM and CDR2 ANQGSEA. The CDR3 is made up of 14 amino acids. Trimming took 0 bases from V and 1 from J, leaving 9 bases between them. CDR3 sequence: CSVEDRRQNTEAFF. CDR3 bases: TGCAGCGTTGAAGACCGGCGGCAGAACACTGAAGCTTTCTTT.

V gene TRBV6-6 combines with J gene TRBJ1-4; D possibly corresponds to TRBD1 (6 bases). Germline V gives CDR1 MNHNY, CDR2 SVGAGI (reference sequence). V dropped 6 bases and J dropped 10 bases, with 15 bases sitting between them. The CDR3 length is 13 residues. The CDR3 DNA is TGTGCCAGCAGGAACCCAGGGGAAGGAAAACTGTTTTTT. Translated: CASRNPGEGKLFF.

The chain combines TRBV30 with TRBJ1-2; tentative D call: TRBD1 (6 bases). Trimming took 1 base from V and 2 from J, leaving 8 bases between them. The CDR3 consists of 13 residues. Germline CDR1 GTSNPN, CDR2 SVGIG (reference sequence). CDR3: CAWSEGVNYGYTF. The CDR3 coding sequence is TGTGCCTGGAGTGAGGGGGTAAACTATGGCTACACCTTC.

J is TRBJ2-1 and V is TRBV4-2, with unresolved D. In germline, CDR1 is LGHNA, CDR2 YNFKEQ. The CDR3 sequence is 14 residues long. V was trimmed by 3 bases and J by 1 base, leaving 7 bases between them. CDR3 sequence reads: CASSQPTSYNEQFF. DNA for the CDR3: TGTGCCAGCAGCCAGCCGACTTCCTACAATGAGCAGTTCTTC.

The chain employs TRBV15 and TRBJ2-2; 11 bases line up with TRBD1. Trimming cost V 5 bases and J 6 bases; bases outside gene matches: 5. This CDR3 region has 15 residues. CDR1 and CDR2 (germline): LNHNV, YYDKDF (reference sequence). The CDR3 reads CATSEDRGRSGELFF. The CDR3 nucleotides are TGTGCCACCAGCGAGGACAGGGGGCGATCCGGGGAGCTGTTTTTT.

The J gene is TRBJ1-2, the V gene TRBV20-1, with a weak D call TRBD1 (6 bases). Germline loops: CDR1 DFQATT, CDR2 SNEGSKA (reference sequence). The CDR3 has 14 residues. Trimming left V 3 bases short and J 3 bases short, with 14 bases between. The CDR3, as DNA: TGCAGTGCTAGTTCCCCAGGGGCATACTATGGCTACACCTTC. Translated: CSASSPGAYYGYTF.

The chain is built from TRBV28 and TRBJ1-1; the D gene is possibly TRBD1 (6 bases). CDR3 length: 14 residues. V was pared by 6 bases and J by 4 bases, with 15 bases between. CDR1 and CDR2 from the germline V gene are MDHEN and SYDVKM. The CDR3 DNA reads as TGTGCCAGCAGCCCTTCAGGGGTAGTCACTGAAGCTTTCTTT. Its protein is CASSPSGVVTEAFF.

The chain recombines TRBV5-1 with TRBJ2-7; 10 bases fit TRBD1. Trimming at V came to 3 bases and at J to 7 bases, leaving 7 bases not matched to a gene. This CDR3 is built from 14 residues. Per the germline V gene, CDR1 is SGHRS and CDR2 is YFSETQ. The CDR3 bases are TGCGCCAGCAGCTCCCTGGGACAGGGGTGGGAGCAGTACTTC. It yields the protein CASSSLGQGWEQYF.

The rearrangement joins TRBV5-4 to TRBJ2-7, with D perhaps matching TRBD1 (7 bases). CDR1 SGHNT and CDR2 YYREEE come from the germline V gene (reference sequence). There are 14 residues in the CDR3. With 4 bases removed from V and 4 bases from J, the gap between germline ends came to 15 bases. As DNA, the CDR3 is TGTGCCAGCAGCCCAGGAGGGGGCGGGTACGAGCAGTACTTC. Encoded protein: CASSPGGGGYEQYF.

This chain connects TRBV2 to TRBJ1-1, with a tentative D call TRBD1 (5 bases). V was clipped by 2 bases and J by 10 bases, with 14 bases between them. This CDR3 contains 13 residues. Germline V gene data show CDR1 as SNHLY and CDR2 as FYNNEI. CDR3 nucleotides: TGTGCCAGCAGTGAATCAGGGCCTGTGCTAGCTTTCTTT. It specifies CASSESGPVLAFF.